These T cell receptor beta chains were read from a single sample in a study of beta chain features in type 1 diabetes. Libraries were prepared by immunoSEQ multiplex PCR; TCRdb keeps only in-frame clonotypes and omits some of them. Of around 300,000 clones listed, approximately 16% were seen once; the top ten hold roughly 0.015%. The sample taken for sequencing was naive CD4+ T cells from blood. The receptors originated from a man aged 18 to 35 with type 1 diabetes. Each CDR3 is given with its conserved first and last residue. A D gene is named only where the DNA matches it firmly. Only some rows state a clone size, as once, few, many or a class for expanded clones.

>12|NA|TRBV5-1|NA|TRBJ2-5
TGCGCCACGGGAAGGGGGACGGAGACCCAGTACTTC
CATGRGTETQYF
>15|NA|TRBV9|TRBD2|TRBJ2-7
TGTGCCAGCAGCGTAACTCCTAGCGGGGTGTACGAGCAGTACTTC
CASSVTPSGVYEQYF
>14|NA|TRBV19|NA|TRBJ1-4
TGTGCCAGTAGTCTCTCAGCAACTAATGAAAAACTGTTTTTT
CASSLSATNEKLFF
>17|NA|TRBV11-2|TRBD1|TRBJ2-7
TGTGCCAGCAGCCCCCGGGACAGGGGGCCGGGCTCCTACGAGCAGTACTTC
CASSPRDRGPGSYEQYF
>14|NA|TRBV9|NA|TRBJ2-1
TGTGCCAGCAGCGTAGGCTCCGGAGACAATGAGCAGTTCTTC
CASSVGSGDNEQFF
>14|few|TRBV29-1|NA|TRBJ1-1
TGCAGCGTTGGGCAGCGGCTGATGAACACTGAAGCTTTCTTT
CSVGQRLMNTEAFF
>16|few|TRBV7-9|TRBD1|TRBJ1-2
TGTGCCAGCAGTAAGGCCTTGGACAGGGGCAACGGTGGCTACACCTTC
CASSKALDRGNGGYTF
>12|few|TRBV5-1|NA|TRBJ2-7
TGCGCCAGCAGAGCGGAACCCTACGAGCAGTACTTC
CASRAEPYEQYF
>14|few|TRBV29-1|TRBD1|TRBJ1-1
TGCAGCGTTGGAGGTGGACAGGTCGGGACTGAAGCTTTCTTT
CSVGGGQVGTEAFF
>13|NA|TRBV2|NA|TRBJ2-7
TGTGCCAGCAGTTCTAGCCCGCAGGGGGAGCAGTACTTC
CASSSSPQGEQYF
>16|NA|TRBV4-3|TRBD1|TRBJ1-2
TGCGCCAGCAGCCAAGACTCACAGGGGATTCGATTTGGCTACACCTTC
CASSQDSQGIRFGYTF
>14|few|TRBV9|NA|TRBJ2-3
TGTGCCAGCAGCGTAGATCCAGGGGCAGATACGCAGTATTTT
CASSVDPGADTQYF
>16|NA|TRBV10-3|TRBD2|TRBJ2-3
TGTGCCATCAGGCCGGGACTAGCGGGCAACACAGATACGCAGTATTTT
CAIRPGLAGNTDTQYF
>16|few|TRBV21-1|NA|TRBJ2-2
TGTGCCAGCATTCTAGCGGGAGGATGTTGCACCGGGGAGCTGTTTTTT
CASILAGGCCTGELFF
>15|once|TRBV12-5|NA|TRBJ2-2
TGTGCTAGTGGCGTTATGAGCGGGAACACCGGGGAGCTGTTTTTT
CASGVMSGNTGELFF
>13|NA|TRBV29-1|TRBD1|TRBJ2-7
TGCAGCGTTGCGGGACAGGTCTCCTACGAGCAGTACTTC
CSVAGQVSYEQYF
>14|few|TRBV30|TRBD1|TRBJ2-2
TGTGCCTGGAACCGGGACAGGGTGGCCGGGGAGCTGTTTTTT
CAWNRDRVAGELFF
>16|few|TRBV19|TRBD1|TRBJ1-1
TGTGCCAGTACCGTTCTTTACAGGGGGACGAACACTGAAGCTTTCTTT
CASTVLYRGTNTEAFF
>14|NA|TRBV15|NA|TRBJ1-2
TGTGCCACCAGCAGAGATACTGGGAGGGCTGGCTACACCTTC
CATSRDTGRAGYTF
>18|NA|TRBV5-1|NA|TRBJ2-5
TGCGCCAGCAGCGCCATATGGAGCGCCGGACTGCGTACGGAGACCCAGTACTTC
CASSAIWSAGLRTETQYF
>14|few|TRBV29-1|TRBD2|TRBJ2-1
TGCAGCGTAGCGGGACTAGCGGGAGTTGTTGAGCAGTTCTTC
CSVAGLAGVVEQFF
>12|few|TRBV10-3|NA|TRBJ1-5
TGTGCCAGCGGAGGGAGCAATCAGCCCCAGCATTTT
CASGGSNQPQHF
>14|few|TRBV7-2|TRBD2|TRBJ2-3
TGTGCCAGCAGCCCGCTACTAGCGGGAGATACGCAGTATTTT
CASSPLLAGDTQYF
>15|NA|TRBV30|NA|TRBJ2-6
TGTGCCTGGGAACCCATCCAGTCTGGGGCCAACGTCCTGACTTTC
CAWEPIQSGANVLTF
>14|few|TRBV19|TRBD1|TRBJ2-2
TGTGCCAGTAGCCGGGACAGATCCACCGGGGAGCTGTTTTTT
CASSRDRSTGELFF
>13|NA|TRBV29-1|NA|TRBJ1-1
TGCAGCGTGAAAGGGGTATTGAACACTGAAGCTTTCTTT
CSVKGVLNTEAFF
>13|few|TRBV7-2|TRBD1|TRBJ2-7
TGTGCCAGCAGCGAGGGACAGGATGGTCGGCAGTACTTC
CASSEGQDGRQYF
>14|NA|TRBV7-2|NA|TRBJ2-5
TGTGCCAGCAGCCCGACAGGCCCTGGAGAGACCCAGTACTTC
CASSPTGPGETQYF
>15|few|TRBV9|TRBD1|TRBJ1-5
TGTGCCAGCAGCGCTACCACAGGGGGCGGGCAGCCCCAGCATTTT
CASSATTGGGQPQHF
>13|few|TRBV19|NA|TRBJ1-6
TGTGCCAGTAGTCCGCGGGGGGGACCACCCCTCCACTTT
CASSPRGGPPLHF
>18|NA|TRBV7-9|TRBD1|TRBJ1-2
TGTGCCAGCATCCGGTGGCGGACAGGGGGCGCGAGGACCCCTGGCTACACCTTC
CASIRWRTGGARTPGYTF
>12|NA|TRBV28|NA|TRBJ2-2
TGTGCCAGCAGGACAGTTGGCGGGGAGCTGTTTTTT
CASRTVGGELFF
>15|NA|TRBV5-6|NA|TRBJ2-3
TGTGCCAGCAGCAAGGGGATGTCTAGCACAGATACGCAGTATTTT
CASSKGMSSTDTQYF
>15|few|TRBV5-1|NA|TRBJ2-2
TGCGCCAGCAGCGCCGCCTTGGGGGGGCCCGGGGAGCTGTTTTTT
CASSAALGGPGELFF
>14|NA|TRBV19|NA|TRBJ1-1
TGTGCCAGTAGTTTCCACAGGGAAGGCACTGAAGCTTTCTTT
CASSFHREGTEAFF
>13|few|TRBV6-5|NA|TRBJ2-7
TGTGCCAGCAGTTACCCGGGAGCCTACGAGCAGTACTTC
CASSYPGAYEQYF
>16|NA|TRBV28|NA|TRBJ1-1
TGTGCCAGCAGCTTATTTGGGCAGCTAATGAACACTGAAGCTTTCTTT
CASSLFGQLMNTEAFF
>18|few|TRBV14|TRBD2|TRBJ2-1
TGTGCCAGCAGCCAAGATAACCCTTGGCTAGCGGGTAACAATGAGCAGTTCTTC
CASSQDNPWLAGNNEQFF
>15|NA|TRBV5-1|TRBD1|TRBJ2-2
TGCGCCAGCAGCCCCCGGACAGGGAACACCGGGGAGCTGTTTTTT
CASSPRTGNTGELFF
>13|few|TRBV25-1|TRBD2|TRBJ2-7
TGTGCCAGCAGTGTTAGCGGGATGTACGAGCAGTACTTC
CASSVSGMYEQYF
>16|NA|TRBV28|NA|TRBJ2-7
TGTGCCAGCAGTTATGGCGCCGACACCAACCACTACGAGCAGTACTTC
CASSYGADTNHYEQYF
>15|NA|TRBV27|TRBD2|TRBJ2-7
TGTGCCAGCAGTTCTCCGGGACTAGAAACCTACGAGCAGTACTTC
CASSSPGLETYEQYF